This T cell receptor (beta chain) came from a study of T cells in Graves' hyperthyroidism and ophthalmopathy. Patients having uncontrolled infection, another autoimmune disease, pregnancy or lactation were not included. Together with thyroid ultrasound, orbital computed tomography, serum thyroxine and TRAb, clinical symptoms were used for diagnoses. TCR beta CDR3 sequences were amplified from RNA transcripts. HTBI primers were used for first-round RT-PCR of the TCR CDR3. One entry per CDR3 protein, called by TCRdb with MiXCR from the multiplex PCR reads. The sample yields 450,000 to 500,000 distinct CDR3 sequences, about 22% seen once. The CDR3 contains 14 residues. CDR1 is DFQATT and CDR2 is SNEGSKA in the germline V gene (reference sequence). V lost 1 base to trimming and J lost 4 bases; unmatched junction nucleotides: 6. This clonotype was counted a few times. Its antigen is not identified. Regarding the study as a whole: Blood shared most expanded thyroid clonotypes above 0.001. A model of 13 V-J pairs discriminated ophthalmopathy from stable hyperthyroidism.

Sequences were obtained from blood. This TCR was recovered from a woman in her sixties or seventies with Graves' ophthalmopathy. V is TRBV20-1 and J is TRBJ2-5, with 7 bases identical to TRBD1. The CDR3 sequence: CSARVRGRVETQYF. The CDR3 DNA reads TGCAGTGCTAGAGTGAGGGGGCGGGTAGAGACCCAGTACTTC.